The 24 T cell receptor beta chains presented below share a single source sample, sequenced in a study of control samples from healthy donors and cancer patients. Assay used: immunoSEQ multiplex PCR; TCRdb lists only in-frame clones, some missing. The sample has roughly 95,000 clones, almost 90% seen once. Sample: blood. Source of these receptors: a man aged 30 to 45 in good health.

This clone is a singleton in its sample. The V call is TRBV19, the J call TRBJ2-1; 13 bases line up with TRBD2. The V and J ends lost 3 bases and 12 bases, in that order; junction bases with no gene match: 8. This CDR3 comprises 15 residues. Per germline, CDR1 LNHDA and CDR2 SQIVND (reference sequence). This chain's CDR3 is CASSMIWTSGRVQFF. CDR3 coding DNA: TGTGCCAGTAGTATGATCTGGACTAGCGGGAGAGTGCAGTTCTTC.

The rearrangement links TRBV27 to TRBJ2-1; 9 bases agree with TRBD2. The CDR3 extends over 15 amino acids. The V and J ends lost 6 bases and 6 bases, in that order; junction bases with no gene match: 9. Germline V gene lookup returns CDR1 MNHEY and CDR2 SMNVEV (reference sequence). The CDR3 DNA reads TGTGCCAGCAGCCTGAGCGGGAGGTTGGGCAATGAGCAGTTCTTC. Its protein product is CASSLSGRLGNEQFF.

This clone was seen a few times. V gene TRBV29-1 combines with J gene TRBJ2-3, with TRBD2 matching 10 bases. This CDR3 region has 15 residues. Germline lookup yields CDR1 SQVTM and CDR2 ANQGSEA. Trimming cost V 5 bases and J 3 bases; bases outside gene matches: 8. The CDR3 DNA reads TGCAGCGTTTCTGGAAGCGGGGGGGGGACAGATACGCAGTATTTT. As protein: CSVSGSGGGTDTQYF.

The genes are TRBV5-4 and TRBJ1-2; D perhaps matches TRBD1 (6 bases). Trimming took 4 bases from V and 1 from J, leaving 11 bases between them. The germline V gene encodes CDR1 SGHNT and CDR2 YYREEE (reference sequence). The CDR3 consists of 14 residues. The CDR3 region has the DNA TGTGCCAGCAGCCTAGGGGGGGTTAACTATGGCTACACCTTC. Translation: CASSLGGVNYGYTF.

This clone was counted only a few times. The V and J genes are TRBV19 and TRBJ1-1; D is uncertain. Germline V gene lookup returns CDR1 LNHDA and CDR2 SQIVND (reference sequence). The CDR3 loop spans 16 amino acids. V gave up 4 bases and J gave up 0 bases, with 15 bases separating them. As DNA, the CDR3 is TGTGCCAGTAGTAACCCCTATCTTGGACTGAACACTGAAGCTTTCTTT. This gives the protein CASSNPYLGLNTEAFF. Full variable domain (remainder filled in from reference TRBV19 and TRBJ1-1): DGGITQSPKYLFRKEGQNVTLSCEQNLNHDAMYWYRQDPGQGLRLIYYSQIVNDFQKGDIAEGYSVSREKKESFPLTVTSAQKNPTAFYLCASSNPYLGLNTEAFFGQGTRLTVV.

V is TRBV7-6 and J is TRBJ2-5, with TRBD2 identical over 11 bases. Trimming took 1 base from V and 2 from J; bases not matched to a gene: 3. Germline CDR1 SGHVS, CDR2 FNYEAQ. The CDR3 is 16 residues long. CDR3 sequence: CASSLVIAGGQETQYF. In nucleotides, the CDR3 is TGTGCCAGCAGCTTAGTTATAGCGGGAGGGCAAGAGACCCAGTACTTC.

This clone has a single count. The junction differs from germline at one of its ends, possibly a read error. This chain links TRBV7-6 with TRBJ2-7, with TRBD2 matching 8 bases. This CDR3 comprises 16 residues. CDR1 is SGHVS and CDR2 is FNYEAQ in the germline V gene. Here the CDR3 reads CASSLTLAGRIYEQYF. CDR3 nucleotides: TGTGCCAGCAGCTTAACTCTAGCGGGCAGAATCTACGAGCAATACTTC.

The sample holds one count of this clone. The rearrangement uses TRBV19 and TRBJ1-6; D perhaps matches TRBD1 (5 bases). The V end was cut by 10 bases, the J end by 9 bases, with 19 bases between. The CDR3 runs 14 residues. Germline-derived CDR1 and CDR2 are LNHDA and SQIVND (reference sequence). CDR3 residues: CATRQGAGGSPLHF. The CDR3 bases are TGTGCCACCCGCCAGGGAGCGGGGGGTTCACCCCTCCACTTT.

The gene calls are TRBV5-6 and TRBJ2-7; no reliable D call. The V and J ends lost 0 bases and 0 bases respectively, with 16 bases between them. Germline lookup yields CDR1 SGHDT and CDR2 YYEEEE. This CDR3 is built from 17 residues. The CDR3 loop reads CASSLAGLRRSSYEQYF. CDR3 bases: TGTGCCAGCAGCTTGGCCGGTCTTCGGCGGAGCTCCTACGAGCAGTACTTC. Full variable domain (missing parts from reference TRBV5-6 and TRBJ2-7): DAGVTQSPTHLIKTRGQQVTLRCSPKSGHDTVSWYQQALGQGPQFIFQYYEEEERQRGNFPDRFSGHQFPNYSSELNVNALLLGDSALYLCASSLAGLRRSSYEQYFGPGTRLTVT.

The rearrangement links TRBV27 to TRBJ2-3; 12 bases align to TRBD1. Per the germline V gene, CDR1 is MNHEY and CDR2 is SMNVEV (reference sequence). CDR3 length: 16 amino acids. After removal of 6 bases from V and 9 bases from J, the junction contained 13 bases not matched to a gene. The CDR3, as DNA: TGTGCCAGCAGCCCGCCGGGACAGGGGGCATCAGGGACGCAGTATTTT. It encodes CASSPPGQGASGTQYF.

J is TRBJ1-3 and V is TRBV30; 7 nucleotides align to TRBD1. Germline trimming cut 2 bases from V and 1 base from J; bases unmatched to any gene: 2. Germline CDR1 is GTSNPN and CDR2 is SVGIG (reference sequence). The CDR3 runs 14 residues. The CDR3 loop reads CAWSLTGSGNTIYF. The CDR3 DNA reads TGTGCCTGGAGTTTGACAGGGTCTGGAAACACCATATATTTT. The whole variable domain, filled in from reference TRBV30 and TRBJ1-3, reads SQTIHQWPATLVQPVGSPLSLECTVEGTSNPNLYWYRQAAGRGLQLLFYSVGIGQISSEVPQNLSASRPQDRQFILSSKKLLLSDSGFYLCAWSLTGSGNTIYFGEGSWLTVV.

This clone was seen more than once but under ten times. The gene calls are TRBV3-1 (or the pseudogene TRBV3-2) and TRBJ2-3; 10 nucleotides match TRBD2. Trimming cost V 0 bases and J 3 bases; bases outside gene matches: 6. Germline-derived CDR1 and CDR2 are LGHDT and YNNKEL (reference sequence). The CDR3 runs to 17 residues. CDR3 nucleotide sequence: TGTGCCAGCAGCCAAGATTCGCTAGCGGGAGCTACAGATACGCAGTATTTT. The encoded protein is CASSQDSLAGATDTQYF.

This clone was found once. The chain uses TRBV5-1 and TRBJ1-1; D might be TRBD1 (6 bases). The V and J ends lost 4 bases and 4 bases respectively, with 11 bases between them. The germline V gene has CDR1 SGHRS and CDR2 YFSETQ. The CDR3 covers 13 residues. The CDR3 loop is CASSTTGPTEAFF. CDR3 bases: TGCGCCAGCAGCACCACAGGGCCCACTGAAGCTTTCTTT.

This chain uses TRBV5-4 with TRBJ1-5, with 9 bases that match TRBD1. Germline values: CDR1 SGHNT, CDR2 YYREEE (reference sequence). The junction had 9 bases not matched to a gene; V was cut back by 2 bases and J by 0 bases. There are 18 residues in the CDR3. The CDR3 nucleotides read TGTGCCAGCAGCTTTAGGACAGGGGTCGACCATAGCAATCAGCCCCAGCATTTT. Amino acids: CASSFRTGVDHSNQPQHF.

On this clone itself: Other DNA variants within this sample encode the same CDR3. The V call is TRBV28, the J call TRBJ2-2; TRBD2 might be the D (7 bases). The V gene's germline CDR1 is MDHEN and CDR2 SYDVKM. V lost 8 bases, J lost 0 bases, and 13 bases lay in between. The CDR3 is 15 residues long. The CDR3 nucleotides read TGTGCCAGCGGGGGGGGCGGGGCGAACACCGGGGAGCTGTTTTTT. Its protein is CASGGGGANTGELFF.

This clone was recorded a few times. This chain links TRBV18 with TRBJ2-7; D is possibly TRBD1 or TRBD2 (5 bases each). Looked up from germline, CDR1 is KGHSH and CDR2 is LQKENI. Trimming stripped 0 bases from V and 1 base from J, with 13 bases between. This CDR3 is 16 amino acids long. The chain's CDR3 is CASSPPRGEPSYEQYF. CDR3 nucleotides: TGTGCCAGCTCACCACCGAGGGGAGAACCTTCCTACGAGCAGTACTTC.

This clone was seen once. V usage is TRBV24-1 and J usage is TRBJ2-3, with TRBD1 as a possible D gene (6 bases). Germline V gene sequence: CDR1 KGHDR, CDR2 SFDVKD. The CDR3 covers 18 residues. Trimming removed 2 bases from V and 1 base from J, with 18 bases in between. CDR3 region: CATSDSAYGGAGTDTQYF. The CDR3 bases are TGTGCCACCAGTGATTCTGCCTATGGGGGCGCGGGCACAGATACGCAGTATTTT.

This sequence joins TRBV15 and TRBJ1-5; TRBD1 might be the D (5 bases). This CDR3 spans 16 amino acids. The germline CDR1 and CDR2 sequences are LNHNV and YYDKDF (reference sequence). V was clipped by 0 bases and J by 7 bases, with 16 bases between them. CDR3 sequence (DNA): TGTGCCACCAGCAGAGAGGACGGGGCCCGCGGGCAGCCCCAGCATTTT. Translating gives CATSREDGARGQPQHF.

The chain combines TRBV6-1 with TRBJ2-2; D is perhaps TRBD2 (6 bases). CDR1 MNHNS and CDR2 SASEGT come from the germline V gene. Trimming left V 4 bases short and J 4 bases short, with 16 bases between. CDR3 length: 16 residues. The CDR3 region has the DNA TGTGCCAGCAGTGTAATCAGGGAGGTGAGCACCGGGGAGCTGTTTTTT. Its protein is CASSVIREVSTGELFF.

The V gene is TRBV5-4, the J gene TRBJ2-3, with D hard to call. There are 14 residues in the CDR3. The V gene's germline CDR1 is SGHNT and CDR2 YYREEE (reference sequence). Trimming stripped 4 bases from V and 0 bases from J, with 9 bases between. DNA of the CDR3: TGTGCCAGCAGCCCGACCCCCAGCACAGATACGCAGTATTTT. Its protein product is CASSPTPSTDTQYF. The complete variable domain, with remaining parts taken from reference TRBV5-4 and TRBJ2-3, reads ETGVTQSPTHLIKTRGQQVTLRCSSQSGHNTVSWYQQALGQGPQFIFQYYREEENGRGNFPPRFSGLQFPNYSSELNVNALELDDSALYLCASSPTPSTDTQYFGPGTRLTVL.

V is TRBV28 and J is TRBJ1-3, with 8 nucleotides matching TRBD1. From germline, CDR1 is MDHEN and CDR2 SYDVKM. The CDR3 length is 16 residues. Losses at the gene ends were 5 bases for V and 1 base for J; bases not matched to a gene: 7. The CDR3 here is CASSKRQGRSGNTIYF. In nucleotides, the CDR3 is TGTGCCAGCAGTAAACGACAGGGGAGGTCTGGAAACACCATATATTTT.

The rearrangement links TRBV7-9 to TRBJ2-4; D not certain. Looked up from germline, CDR1 is SEHNR and CDR2 is FQNEAQ (reference sequence). The CDR3 covers 14 residues. The V end lost 10 bases, the J end lost 0 bases, and 13 bases lay between the germline ends. CDR3: CAIHRLLAKNIQYF. The CDR3 bases are TGTGCCATCCACAGATTATTAGCCAAAAACATTCAGTACTTC. Full variable domain (rest looked up from reference TRBV7-9 and TRBJ2-4): DTGVSQNPRHKITKRGQNVTFRCDPISEHNRLYWYRQTLGQGPEFLTYFQNEAQLEKSRLLSDRFSAERPKGSFSTLEIQRTEQGDSAMYLCAIHRLLAKNIQYFGAGTRLSVL.

The rearrangement links TRBV6-6 to TRBJ1-3; D call uncertain. Deletions cut 4 bases from V and 4 bases from J, with 14 bases between. CDR3 length equals 15 residues. Germline values: CDR1 MNHNY, CDR2 SVGAGI (reference sequence). The CDR3 spells CASSLRAGGGNTIYF. The CDR3 nucleotides read TGTGCCAGCAGTTTACGGGCGGGCGGGGGAAACACCATATATTTT.

The DNA of the CDR3 is TGCAGCGTTGATGGAGGGTCTGGAAACACCATATATTTT. It is translated as CSVDGGSGNTIYF. V usage is TRBV29-1 and J usage is TRBJ1-3; D unresolved. Per germline, CDR1 SQVTM and CDR2 ANQGSEA. This CDR3 has 13 amino acids. The germline V and J ends were trimmed by 3 bases and 1 base, with 7 bases remaining between them.